This T cell receptor beta chain was documented in a study of blood T cell repertoires in COVID-19. Study-level information: Both acute and convalescent COVID-19 samples were obtained from the United States, Italy and Spain. T cells, B-cell-depleted T cells, or PBMCs supplied cDNA or gDNA.

As processed by the authors: Amplified reference gene primers provided the basis for estimating nucleated cell counts. Produced via immunoSEQ multiplex PCR; TCRdb's table is partial and in-frame only. D and trimming were read from the DNA, whereas the V and J calls and clone size are those reported in that table. The sample shows about 250,000 clones, around nine tenths of them seen only once. V lost 7 bases to trimming and J lost 4 bases, with 11 bases between them. The germline V gene has CDR1 MNHEY and CDR2 SVGAGI. This CDR3 contains 13 residues. The receptor comes from a man younger than 30 with active or convalescent COVID-19. The chain carries TRBV6-5 and TRBJ2-1; possibly TRBD1 for D (5 bases). Sequenced input: peripheral blood. CDR3 amino acids: CASTRQRYNEQFF. Here the CDR3 DNA reads TGTGCCAGCACTCGACAGAGGTACAATGAGCAGTTCTTC.